This passage covers 3 T cell receptor beta chains from one sample sequenced in a study of cytomegalovirus exposure and HLA in healthy donors. This table comes from immunoSEQ multiplex PCR, and its TCRdb copy is limited to in-frame clones, with some not included. In the table there are over 100,000 clones, roughly 89% of which are singletons. The sequenced sample consisted of PBMCs. The receptor set was obtained from a man aged 25 to 40 in good health and CMV-seronegative.

This rearrangement joins TRBV6-1 to TRBJ1-5, with D possibly being TRBD1 (5 bases). The CDR3 sequence is 12 residues long. With 11 bases removed from V and 1 base from J, the gap between germline ends came to 9 bases. Germline CDR1 reads MNHNS; CDR2 reads SASEGT. The chain's CDR3 is CAGARSNQPQHF. For the CDR3, the DNA is TGTGCCGGGGCTAGGAGCAATCAGCCCCAGCATTTT.

V usage is TRBV10-3 and J usage is TRBJ1-2; D not resolved. The germline CDR1 and CDR2 sequences are ENHRY and SYGVKD. With 0 bases removed from V and 4 bases from J, the gap between germline ends came to 6 bases. The CDR3 sequence is 13 residues long. The CDR3 nucleotides are TGTGCCATCAGTGAGTCTGCGCTCTATGGCTACACCTTC. Residues: CAISESALYGYTF.

The chain combines TRBV19 with TRBJ1-2, with D unclear. Trimming cost V 6 bases and J 8 bases, with 19 bases left between them. The CDR3 is 14 residues long. The germline V gene has CDR1 LNHDA and CDR2 SQIVND (reference sequence). The chain's CDR3 is CASRSLQRRYGYTF. CDR3 nucleotides: TGTGCCAGTAGATCACTGCAGCGGAGATACGGCTACACCTTC.